This T cell receptor (beta chain) was identified during a study of molecular identifiers for immune sequencing clone quantification. CDR3 length equals 18 residues. V was cut by 1 base and J by 3 bases, with 21 bases left in between. Germline CDR1 and CDR2: MGHRA and YSYEKL. Study outcomes and limitations: Spiked Jurkat TCR RNA originating from one cell could reportedly be identified amid more than 800,000 naive cells. Sizes of clones that are highly expanded could be underestimated (if identical TCR molecules share a barcode).

Notes on this clonotype: What it recognizes is unknown. A much larger clone differs by one base, so this may be a read error.

As previously described, bulk TCR libraries were made using listed TCR primers. TCRdb itself ran the PCR reads through MiXCR, one entry per CDR3 protein. The table has over 300,000 distinct CDR3 sequences, roughly 24% seen once. Naive CD8 T cells were picked out by sorting for CD8+CD4-CCR7+CD45RA+. This TCR derives from a human donor in good health. Some libraries in this study had Jurkat cell RNA spiked in. The gene calls are TRBV4-1 and TRBJ1-1; perhaps TRBD1 as D (5 bases). Sequencing was performed on naive CD8+ T cells from blood, with Jurkat cell RNA spiked in. As for subset: FACS-sorted CD8+CD4-CCR7+CD45RA+ naive T cells. The CDR3 protein is CASSQARQRANSDTEAFF. In DNA form, the CDR3 reads TGCGCCAGCAGCCAAGCCCGACAGAGGGCCAATTCGGACACTGAAGCTTTCTTT.